A selection of T cell receptor beta chains follows, all from one sample in a study of radiation and T cells in renal cell carcinoma. The repertoire was sequenced with immunoSEQ multiplex PCR; TCRdb's copy has only in-frame clones and lacks some. The sample has 150,000 or so clones, 70% to 90% seen once. Specimen: blood, collected from a patient whose treatment included radiotherapy and nephrectomy. These receptors all stem from a woman in her 50s with renal cell carcinoma. Both conserved end residues are part of each CDR3. The D gene is left open where the match is weak. A row's size may be missing; if present it is once, few, many or a size class.

CDR3 protein: CASSSPYTDYGYTF; CDR3 DNA: TGTGCCAGTAGTAGCCCTTATACAGATTATGGCTACACCTTC; clone size: -; D gene: -; V gene: TRBV19; J gene: TRBJ1-2
CDR3 protein: CASTSGLATDTQYF; CDR3 DNA: TGTGCCAGCACCAGCGGACTAGCAACAGATACGCAGTATTTT; clone size: -; D gene: TRBD2; V gene: TRBV6-5; J gene: TRBJ2-3
CDR3 protein: CASSQANEKLFF; CDR3 DNA: TGCGCCAGCAGCCAAGCTAATGAAAAACTGTTTTTT; clone size: -; D gene: -; V gene: TRBV4-1; J gene: TRBJ1-4
CDR3 protein: CASSLGRVRDQETQYF; CDR3 DNA: TGTGCCAGCAGCTTAGGGAGGGTTCGAGACCAAGAGACCCAGTACTTC; clone size: -; D gene: -; V gene: TRBV7-2; J gene: TRBJ2-5
CDR3 protein: CASRPGTGVTGELFF; CDR3 DNA: TGTGCCAGCAGACCCGGGACAGGGGTTACCGGGGAGCTGTTTTTT; clone size: once; D gene: TRBD1; V gene: TRBV2; J gene: TRBJ2-2
CDR3 protein: CARQGARTDTQYF; CDR3 DNA: TGTGCCAGACAGGGGGCTAGGACAGATACGCAGTATTTT; clone size: -; D gene: TRBD1; V gene: TRBV7-9; J gene: TRBJ2-3
CDR3 protein: CASSVRQASSYNEQFF; CDR3 DNA: TGTGCCAGCAGCGTAAGACAGGCCAGCTCCTACAATGAGCAGTTCTTC; clone size: -; D gene: -; V gene: TRBV9; J gene: TRBJ2-1
CDR3 protein: CASSDYHNEQFF; CDR3 DNA: TGTGCCAGTAGCGACTATCACAATGAGCAGTTCTTC; clone size: -; D gene: -; V gene: TRBV19; J gene: TRBJ2-1
CDR3 protein: CASSPRINSGNTIYF; CDR3 DNA: TGTGCCAGCAGTCCAAGGATAAACTCTGGAAACACCATATATTTT; clone size: -; D gene: -; V gene: TRBV7-8; J gene: TRBJ1-3
CDR3 protein: CASSIRVPTEAFF; CDR3 DNA: TGTGCCAGTAGTATCAGGGTTCCCACTGAAGCTTTCTTT; clone size: -; D gene: -; V gene: TRBV19; J gene: TRBJ1-1
CDR3 protein: CASSLEKGYEQYF; CDR3 DNA: TGTGCTAGCAGCTTAGAAAAGGGCTACGAGCAGTACTTC; clone size: -; D gene: -; V gene: TRBV7-7; J gene: TRBJ2-7
CDR3 protein: CASSLDGTSGGQFF; CDR3 DNA: TGCGCCAGCAGCTTGGACGGGACTAGCGGGGGGCAGTTCTTC; clone size: -; D gene: TRBD2; V gene: TRBV5-1; J gene: TRBJ2-1
CDR3 protein: CASRITALETQYF; CDR3 DNA: TGTGCCAGCAGAATAACCGCCCTAGAGACCCAGTACTTC; clone size: -; D gene: -; V gene: TRBV7-9; J gene: TRBJ2-5
CDR3 protein: CAWSYLTGQRRNTIYF; CDR3 DNA: TGTGCCTGGAGCTACCTGACCGGACAGAGACGAAACACCATATATTTT; clone size: -; D gene: -; V gene: TRBV30; J gene: TRBJ1-3
CDR3 protein: CASSLSYGETQYF; CDR3 DNA: TGTGCCAGCAGTTTATCGTACGGGGAGACCCAGTACTTC; clone size: -; D gene: -; V gene: TRBV27; J gene: TRBJ2-5
CDR3 protein: CASSLEQGWGETQYF; CDR3 DNA: TGTGCCAGCAGCTTGGAACAGGGGTGGGGAGAGACCCAGTACTTC; clone size: -; D gene: TRBD1; V gene: TRBV5-4; J gene: TRBJ2-5
CDR3 protein: CASSPGRGGDTQYF; CDR3 DNA: TGTGCCAGCAGCCCTGGACGGGGGGGAGATACGCAGTATTTT; clone size: -; D gene: TRBD2; V gene: TRBV11-3; J gene: TRBJ2-3
CDR3 protein: CASRTLAGQGTQYF; CDR3 DNA: TGTGCCAGCAGAACCCTAGCGGGGCAAGGTACGCAGTATTTT; clone size: once; D gene: TRBD2; V gene: TRBV28; J gene: TRBJ2-3
CDR3 protein: CASSPPRGGLTGELFF; CDR3 DNA: TGTGCCAGCAGCCCCCCAAGAGGGGGCCTTACCGGGGAGCTGTTTTTT; clone size: -; D gene: TRBD1; V gene: TRBV7-9; J gene: TRBJ2-2
CDR3 protein: CASSFETGYGYTF; CDR3 DNA: TGTGCCAGCAGCTTCGAGACGGGATATGGCTACACCTTC; clone size: -; D gene: -; V gene: TRBV11-2; J gene: TRBJ1-2
CDR3 protein: CASRVGSGNTIYF; CDR3 DNA: TGTGCCAGCAGAGTAGGCTCTGGAAACACCATATATTTT; clone size: -; D gene: -; V gene: TRBV6-1; J gene: TRBJ1-3
CDR3 protein: CASSTRDGYNEQFF; CDR3 DNA: TGTGCCAGCAGCACCCGGGACGGATACAATGAGCAGTTCTTC; clone size: -; D gene: -; V gene: TRBV11-3; J gene: TRBJ2-1
CDR3 protein: CASSFNTDTQYF; CDR3 DNA: TGTGCCAGCAGCTTTAACACAGATACGCAGTATTTT; clone size: once; D gene: -; V gene: TRBV7-8; J gene: TRBJ2-3
CDR3 protein: CASSSGFNQPQHF; CDR3 DNA: TGTGCCAGCAGTTCTGGCTTCAATCAGCCCCAGCATTTT; clone size: -; D gene: -; V gene: TRBV6-6; J gene: TRBJ1-5
CDR3 protein: CASSYSRSGYEQYF; CDR3 DNA: TGTGCCAGCAGTTACTCGAGAAGCGGCTACGAGCAGTACTTC; clone size: once; D gene: -; V gene: TRBV6-6; J gene: TRBJ2-7
CDR3 protein: CASSLTHIASNTGELFF; CDR3 DNA: TGTGCCAGCAGCTTAACCCACATCGCTTCGAACACCGGGGAGCTGTTTTTT; clone size: -; D gene: -; V gene: TRBV7-3; J gene: TRBJ2-2
CDR3 protein: CASSEGVNYGYTF; CDR3 DNA: TGCGCCAGCTCCGAGGGGGTGAACTATGGCTACACCTTC; clone size: -; D gene: -; V gene: TRBV4-1; J gene: TRBJ1-2
CDR3 protein: CASSSEGPGADTQYF; CDR3 DNA: TGTGCCAGCTCTTCGGAAGGTCCCGGCGCAGATACGCAGTATTTT; clone size: -; D gene: -; V gene: TRBV18; J gene: TRBJ2-3
CDR3 protein: CASSSSGGALETQYF; CDR3 DNA: TGTGCCAGCAGCTCGTCCGGGGGGGCTCTAGAGACCCAGTACTTC; clone size: -; D gene: TRBD2; V gene: TRBV7-9; J gene: TRBJ2-5
CDR3 protein: CASRQGYTGELFF; CDR3 DNA: TGTGCCAGCAGACAGGGGTACACCGGGGAGCTGTTTTTT; clone size: -; D gene: TRBD1; V gene: TRBV11-2; J gene: TRBJ2-2
CDR3 protein: CASSYSGLTYNEQFF; CDR3 DNA: TGTGCCAGCAGTTACTCTGGGTTAACCTACAATGAGCAGTTCTTC; clone size: -; D gene: -; V gene: TRBV6-5; J gene: TRBJ2-1
CDR3 protein: CASSSVTSQYTDTQYF; CDR3 DNA: TGTGCCAGCAGCTCTGTAACAAGCCAATACACAGATACGCAGTATTTT; clone size: -; D gene: -; V gene: TRBV11-1; J gene: TRBJ2-3
CDR3 protein: CASRRGAEETQYF; CDR3 DNA: TGTGCCAGCAGGCGGGGGGCGGAGGAGACCCAGTACTTC; clone size: -; D gene: TRBD2; V gene: TRBV2; J gene: TRBJ2-5
CDR3 protein: CASSAGVTEAFF; CDR3 DNA: TGTGCCAGCAGCGCAGGGGTAACTGAAGCTTTCTTT; clone size: -; D gene: -; V gene: TRBV6-5; J gene: TRBJ1-1
CDR3 protein: CASSARGGRGTGELFF; CDR3 DNA: TGTGCCAGCAGTGCCCGCGGGGGAAGGGGAACCGGGGAGCTGTTTTTT; clone size: few; D gene: TRBD2; V gene: TRBV2; J gene: TRBJ2-2
CDR3 protein: CASSEEGEKLFF; CDR3 DNA: TGTGCCAGCAGTGAAGAGGGGGAAAAACTGTTTTTT; clone size: -; D gene: -; V gene: TRBV6-1; J gene: TRBJ1-4
CDR3 protein: CASSPAGGDYNEQFF; CDR3 DNA: TGTGCCAGCAGCCCAGCCGGGGGCGACTACAATGAGCAGTTCTTC; clone size: -; D gene: -; V gene: TRBV4-2; J gene: TRBJ2-1
CDR3 protein: CASSPGPNEKLFF; CDR3 DNA: TGTGCCAGCTCACCAGGCCCTAATGAAAAACTGTTTTTT; clone size: -; D gene: -; V gene: TRBV18; J gene: TRBJ1-4
CDR3 protein: CASSIAGGDVTDTQYF; CDR3 DNA: TGTGCCAGCAGCATAGCGGGGGGCGACGTTACAGATACGCAGTATTTT; clone size: -; D gene: TRBD2; V gene: TRBV7-2; J gene: TRBJ2-3
CDR3 protein: CASSLGPTNTEAFF; CDR3 DNA: TGCGCCAGCAGCTTAGGTCCGACGAACACTGAAGCTTTCTTT; clone size: -; D gene: -; V gene: TRBV5-1; J gene: TRBJ1-1
CDR3 protein: CASSLRTGYGYTF; CDR3 DNA: TGTGCCAGCAGCCTGCGGACAGGCTATGGCTACACCTTC; clone size: -; D gene: -; V gene: TRBV21-1; J gene: TRBJ1-2
CDR3 protein: CASSESSGGAYNEQFF; CDR3 DNA: TGCGCCAGCAGTGAGTCTTCCGGGGGGGCCTACAATGAGCAGTTCTTC; clone size: -; D gene: TRBD2; V gene: TRBV10-1; J gene: TRBJ2-1
CDR3 protein: CASSLRGQPQHF; CDR3 DNA: TGTGCCAGCAGCTTGAGGGGTCAGCCCCAGCATTTT; clone size: -; D gene: -; V gene: TRBV7-2; J gene: TRBJ1-5
CDR3 protein: CASSRGLGQPQHF; CDR3 DNA: TGTGCCAGTAGTCGGGGGCTGGGGCAGCCCCAGCATTTT; clone size: -; D gene: -; V gene: TRBV19; J gene: TRBJ1-5
CDR3 protein: CASSPQGGNTGELFF; CDR3 DNA: TGCGCCAGCAGTCCCCAGGGTGGAAACACCGGGGAGCTGTTTTTT; clone size: -; D gene: -; V gene: TRBV10-1; J gene: TRBJ2-2
CDR3 protein: CASSQEGTDPYGYTF; CDR3 DNA: TGCGCCAGCAGCCAAGAGGGTACAGACCCCTATGGCTACACCTTC; clone size: -; D gene: -; V gene: TRBV4-1; J gene: TRBJ1-2
CDR3 protein: CASSSPGTGENEQFF; CDR3 DNA: TGTGCCAGTAGTTCCCCCGGGACAGGGGAAAATGAGCAGTTCTTC; clone size: -; D gene: TRBD1; V gene: TRBV19; J gene: TRBJ2-1
CDR3 protein: CASSTRQVGNQPQHF; CDR3 DNA: TGTGCCAGCAGCACACGACAGGTGGGGAATCAGCCCCAGCATTTT; clone size: once; D gene: -; V gene: TRBV5-6; J gene: TRBJ1-5